Listed here are 16 T cell receptor beta chains from one sample, sequenced in a study of long-term antiretroviral therapy in people with HIV. At survey level, the immunoSEQ assay was run in its v3.0 version. Only in-frame clones appear in the TCRdb table, and some are missing; sequencing was by immunoSEQ multiplex PCR. In the table there are approximately 11,000 clones, 76% of which are singletons. Here the sequenced sample was unsorted PBMCs, taken at the start of antiretroviral therapy, before treatment. These receptor sequences come from a man aged 25 to 45 with HIV.

The rearrangement links TRBV28 to TRBJ1-3; perhaps TRBD1 as D (5 bases). This CDR3 has 18 amino acids. CDR1 is MDHEN, CDR2 SYDVKM, per germline. V gave up 7 bases and J gave up 7 bases, with 29 bases separating them. CDR3 DNA sequence: TGTGCCAGCATTTCCCTGGGGCACCCAGGGAAGGTTAGGAACACCATATATTTT. The encoded protein is CASISLGHPGKVRNTIYF.

V usage is TRBV4-1 and J usage is TRBJ1-1; D gene ambiguous. The V gene's germline CDR1 is MGHRA and CDR2 YSYEKL. Trimming took 4 bases from V and 0 from J, leaving 6 bases between them. The CDR3 has 13 residues. The CDR3 here is CASSPDLNTEAFF. DNA of the CDR3: TGCGCCAGCAGCCCGGATTTGAACACTGAAGCTTTCTTT.

The genes are TRBV19 and TRBJ2-4; the D call may be TRBD1 or TRBD2 (5 bases each). This CDR3 is built from 14 residues. Germline CDR1 and CDR2: LNHDA and SQIVND (reference sequence). V was clipped by 7 bases and J by 9 bases, with 19 bases between them. The CDR3 region is CASMHGAYEGIQYF. The CDR3 nucleotides are TGTGCCAGTATGCACGGGGCCTACGAAGGCATTCAGTACTTC.

The chain carries TRBV10-2 and TRBJ2-1; 7 nucleotides line up with TRBD2. The V and J ends lost 4 bases and 5 bases, in that order; junction bases with no gene match: 8. The germline V gene has CDR1 WSHSY and CDR2 SAAADI. This CDR3 has 15 residues. CDR3 DNA: TGCGCCAGCAGTGTCGGCGGGAGCGTAAACAATGAGCAGTTCTTC. Translated, it gives CASSVGGSVNNEQFF.

A single count supports this clone. The chain links TRBV7-6 to TRBJ1-4; TRBD1 aligns across 8 bases. The V gene end was trimmed by 3 bases and the J gene end by 7 bases; junction bases not matched to a gene: 7. CDR3 length equals 15 residues. Germline loops: CDR1 SGHVS, CDR2 FNYEAQ. The CDR3 loop reads CASSLDRAGSEKLFF. The DNA for the CDR3 is TGTGCCAGCAGCTTGGACAGGGCAGGTAGTGAAAAACTGTTTTTT.

The chain is built from TRBV19 and TRBJ2-5, with 7 nucleotides matching TRBD1. CDR1 is LNHDA, CDR2 SQIVND, per germline (reference sequence). The CDR3 contains 13 residues. The junction had 6 bases not matched to a gene; V was cut back by 7 bases and J by 4 bases. CDR3 sequence (DNA): TGTGCCAGTACCCGGGCAGGGGGAGAGACCCAGTACTTC. This codes for CASTRAGGETQYF.

In its sample, this clone was seen a few times. The rearrangement uses TRBV19 and TRBJ2-1, with D hard to call. Between the trimmed V and J ends, which lost 9 bases and 0 bases, there was a span of 9 bases. The CDR3 consists of 13 residues. Germline-derived CDR1 and CDR2 are LNHDA and SQIVND (reference sequence). CDR3 residues: CASAGYSYNEQFF. CDR3 sequence (DNA): TGTGCCAGCGCCGGGTACTCCTACAATGAGCAGTTCTTC.

The CDR3 loop reads CAYTEREGRLGELFF. CDR3 nucleotides: TGTGCCTACACGGAGCGGGAGGGCAGGTTGGGGGAGCTGTTTTTT. The V call is TRBV30, the J call TRBJ2-2, with 10 bases aligning to TRBD2. This CDR3 contains 15 residues. Germline trimming cut 7 bases from V and 8 bases from J; bases unmatched to any gene: 13. Germline CDR1 reads GTSNPN; CDR2 reads SVGIG (reference sequence).

J is TRBJ1-2 and V is TRBV7-2; unclear D gene. CDR1 and CDR2 from the germline V gene are SGHTA and FQGNSA. The V end lost 1 base, the J end lost 10 bases, and 10 bases lay between the germline ends. The CDR3 length is 12 residues. The CDR3 bases are TGTGCCAGCAGCTTAGTTGGTCAGACCTACACCTTC. Translation: CASSLVGQTYTF.

This rearrangement joins TRBV11-2 to TRBJ2-7, with 7 bases that match TRBD1. After removal of 3 bases from V and 3 bases from J, the junction contained 8 bases not matched to a gene. Germline lookup yields CDR1 SGHAT and CDR2 FQNNGV. The CDR3 totals 15 residues. In DNA form, the CDR3 reads TGTGCCAGCAGCTTGGGACAGAATCTTTACTACGAGCAGTACTTC. Translated: CASSLGQNLYYEQYF.

V and J are TRBV4-3 and TRBJ1-5; perhaps TRBD1 as D (5 bases). Looked up from germline, CDR1 is LGHNA and CDR2 is YSLEER. The V gene lost 4 bases and the J gene lost 7 bases, with 17 bases spanning the gap. The CDR3 covers 15 residues. This chain's CDR3 is CASSLAISGIQPQHF. CDR3 in DNA: TGCGCCAGCAGCCTCGCCATTTCAGGGATACAGCCCCAGCATTTT.

The chain is built from TRBV4-2 and TRBJ2-7, with 8 bases matching TRBD2. The CDR3 covers 16 residues. CDR1 and CDR2 (germline): LGHNA, YNFKEQ. The junction had 4 bases not matched to a gene; V was cut back by 0 bases and J by 0 bases. The CDR3 here is CASSQEAGGFSYEQYF. As DNA, the CDR3 is TGTGCCAGCAGCCAAGAGGCGGGGGGTTTCTCCTACGAGCAGTACTTC.

V and J are TRBV10-3 and TRBJ1-1; TRBD1 might be the D (5 bases). This CDR3 contains 14 residues. Germline V gives CDR1 ENHRY, CDR2 SYGVKD. Trimming stripped 2 bases from V and 4 bases from J, with 11 bases between. The CDR3, as DNA: TGTGCCATCAGTGAGCGGGGGTTCGGCACTGAAGCTTTCTTT. Protein product: CAISERGFGTEAFF.

The chain carries TRBV7-8 and TRBJ2-1; 8 nucleotides match TRBD2. CDR1 and CDR2 from the germline V gene are SGHVS and FQNEAQ. This CDR3 has 15 amino acids. After removal of 5 bases from V and 4 bases from J, the junction contained 7 bases not matched to a gene. The CDR3 loop is CASSQDTGGYNEQFF. The CDR3 nucleotides are TGTGCCAGCAGCCAAGATACGGGGGGGTACAATGAGCAGTTCTTC. The entire variable domain, with the rest obtained from reference TRBV7-8 and TRBJ2-1, is as follows: GAGVSQSPRYKVAKRGQDVALRCDPISGHVSLFWYQQALGQGPEFLTYFQNEAQLDKSGLPSDRFFAERPEGSVSTLKIQRTQQEDSAVYLCASSQDTGGYNEQFFGPGTRLTVL.

This clone has just one count. The chain uses TRBV4-2 and TRBJ2-1; possibly TRBD2 for D (6 bases). V was pared by 1 base and J by 13 bases, with 11 bases between. Germline V gene sequence: CDR1 LGHNA, CDR2 YNFKEQ. There are 12 residues in the CDR3. The CDR3 loop reads CASSQGRAPQFF. Written as DNA, the CDR3 is TGTGCCAGCAGCCAAGGGAGGGCCCCTCAGTTCTTC.

V gene TRBV2 combines with J gene TRBJ1-5, with D perhaps matching TRBD1 (5 bases). Trimming left V 6 bases short and J 2 bases short, with 8 bases between. CDR3 length equals 13 residues. CDR1 and CDR2 from the germline V gene are SNHLY and FYNNEI. CDR3 sequence (DNA): TGTGCCAGCAGGCGAGGGGGCAATCAGCCCCAGCATTTT. Translated: CASRRGGNQPQHF.